This is a list of T cell receptor beta chains from one sample in a study of shared clonotypes between healthy human individuals. Measured with immunoSEQ multiplex PCR; TCRdb has only the in-frame clones, and not every one. The table has 1.6 million or so clones, around 97% seen once; the top ten hold approximately 1.1%. Material: naive CD4+ T cells sorted from blood. These TCRs come from a man in his thirties or forties in good health. Each CDR3 is given with its conserved first and last residue. A D gene is named only where the DNA matches it firmly. Clone size is stated in some rows and not others, as once, few, many or a class when expanded.

d_call: -
v_call: TRBV5-5
clone_size: -
j_call: TRBJ1-5
cdr3_aa: CASSLGGNYQPQHF
cdr3_nt: TGTGCCAGCAGCTTGGGAGGGAACTATCAGCCCCAGCATTTT

d_call: -
v_call: TRBV11-2
clone_size: -
j_call: TRBJ2-5
cdr3_aa: CASSFRDPETQYF
cdr3_nt: TGTGCCAGCAGCTTCCGGGACCCCGAGACCCAGTACTTC

d_call: TRBD2
v_call: TRBV4-1
clone_size: -
j_call: TRBJ2-4
cdr3_aa: CASSHRLAGSNIQYF
cdr3_nt: TGCGCCAGCAGCCACCGACTAGCGGGGTCGAACATTCAGTACTTC

d_call: -
v_call: TRBV11-2
clone_size: -
j_call: TRBJ2-1
cdr3_aa: CASSSGGSGSYNEQFF
cdr3_nt: TGTGCCAGCAGCTCCGGTGGTAGCGGTTCCTACAATGAGCAGTTCTTC

d_call: TRBD2
v_call: TRBV7-8
clone_size: once
j_call: TRBJ2-4
cdr3_aa: CASSLALTGGQNIQYF
cdr3_nt: TGTGCCAGCAGCTTAGCGTTGACGGGAGGCCAAAACATTCAGTACTTC

d_call: -
v_call: TRBV6-5
clone_size: -
j_call: TRBJ2-5
cdr3_aa: CASSYKNRPRAETQYF
cdr3_nt: TGTGCCAGCAGTTACAAAAACAGACCCAGAGCAGAGACCCAGTACTTC

d_call: TRBD2
v_call: TRBV19
clone_size: -
j_call: TRBJ2-2
cdr3_aa: CATTLTSGRIFTGELFF
cdr3_nt: TGTGCCACTACCTTAACAAGCGGGAGGATATTTACCGGGGAGCTGTTTTTT

d_call: -
v_call: TRBV11-2
clone_size: -
j_call: TRBJ2-4
cdr3_aa: CASSPGARDSTKNIQYF
cdr3_nt: TGTGCCAGCAGCCCAGGGGCGAGGGATAGTACCAAAAACATTCAGTACTTC

d_call: -
v_call: TRBV5-1
clone_size: -
j_call: TRBJ2-3
cdr3_aa: CASSLEASADTQYF
cdr3_nt: TGCGCCAGCAGCTTGGAAGCGTCCGCAGATACGCAGTATTTT

d_call: TRBD1
v_call: TRBV9
clone_size: -
j_call: TRBJ1-4
cdr3_aa: CASSVTGQGYEKLFF
cdr3_nt: TGTGCCAGCAGCGTAACGGGACAGGGGTATGAAAAACTGTTTTTT

d_call: -
v_call: TRBV9
clone_size: -
j_call: TRBJ2-3
cdr3_aa: CASSQSGRDTQYF
cdr3_nt: TGTGCCAGCAGTCAGAGCGGGCGAGATACGCAGTATTTT

d_call: -
v_call: TRBV5-1
clone_size: -
j_call: TRBJ1-1
cdr3_aa: CASSQDGRNTEAFF
cdr3_nt: TGCGCCAGCAGCCAGGACGGGAGGAACACTGAAGCTTTCTTT

d_call: -
v_call: TRBV20-1
clone_size: -
j_call: TRBJ2-7
cdr3_aa: CSARKDSRLYF
cdr3_nt: TGCAGTGCTAGAAAGGACAGCCGGTTGTACTTC

d_call: TRBD1
v_call: TRBV18
clone_size: -
j_call: TRBJ2-3
cdr3_aa: CASSGTGVNTQYF
cdr3_nt: TGTGCCAGCTCCGGGACAGGGGTAAATACGCAGTATTTT

d_call: -
v_call: TRBV19
clone_size: -
j_call: TRBJ1-5
cdr3_aa: CASSMQGSRNQPQHF
cdr3_nt: TGTGCCAGTAGTATGCAGGGTAGTCGGAATCAGCCCCAGCATTTT

d_call: TRBD1
v_call: TRBV6-5
clone_size: -
j_call: TRBJ1-5
cdr3_aa: CASKPRTGGNQPQHF
cdr3_nt: TGTGCCAGCAAACCCAGGACAGGGGGGAATCAGCCCCAGCATTTT

d_call: -
v_call: TRBV13
clone_size: -
j_call: TRBJ1-1
cdr3_aa: CASSLVGGSEAFF
cdr3_nt: TGTGCCAGCAGCTTAGTTGGGGGGAGTGAAGCTTTCTTT

d_call: -
v_call: TRBV6-1
clone_size: -
j_call: TRBJ1-4
cdr3_aa: CASRGRNSEKLFF
cdr3_nt: TGTGCCAGCAGGGGAAGAAATAGCGAAAAACTGTTTTTT

d_call: TRBD1
v_call: TRBV10-3
clone_size: -
j_call: TRBJ2-1
cdr3_aa: CAISVRGQGGNEQFF
cdr3_nt: TGTGCCATCAGTGTCAGGGGGCAAGGCGGGAATGAGCAGTTCTTC

d_call: TRBD1
v_call: TRBV19
clone_size: -
j_call: TRBJ1-5
cdr3_aa: CASSSYGTGGIVQPQHF
cdr3_nt: TGTGCCAGTAGTTCGTACGGGACAGGGGGCATCGTTCAGCCCCAGCATTTT

d_call: -
v_call: TRBV18
clone_size: once
j_call: TRBJ1-5
cdr3_aa: CASSRADGVQGDQPQHF
cdr3_nt: TGTGCCAGCTCACGAGCCGACGGTGTACAGGGAGATCAGCCCCAGCATTTT

d_call: -
v_call: TRBV29-1
clone_size: -
j_call: TRBJ1-1
cdr3_aa: CSLGVGIGTEAFF
cdr3_nt: TGCAGCTTGGGTGTGGGGATTGGGACTGAAGCTTTCTTT

d_call: -
v_call: TRBV10-1
clone_size: -
j_call: TRBJ1-2
cdr3_aa: CASSESGGYGYTF
cdr3_nt: TGCGCCAGCAGTGAGTCGGGGGGCTATGGCTACACCTTC

d_call: -
v_call: TRBV7-3
clone_size: once
j_call: TRBJ1-4
cdr3_aa: CASSLRESSVEKLFF
cdr3_nt: TGTGCCAGCAGCTTACGGGAAAGTTCGGTTGAAAAACTGTTTTTT

d_call: -
v_call: TRBV6-5
clone_size: -
j_call: TRBJ1-3
cdr3_aa: CASTSSGWNTIYF
cdr3_nt: TGTGCCAGCACCTCCTCTGGTTGGAACACCATATATTTT

d_call: -
v_call: TRBV29-1
clone_size: -
j_call: TRBJ2-5
cdr3_aa: CSAPPAGGRETQYF
cdr3_nt: TGCAGCGCCCCCCCGGCAGGGGGGAGAGAGACCCAGTACTTC

d_call: -
v_call: TRBV5-1
clone_size: -
j_call: TRBJ1-1
cdr3_aa: CASSLEVAEPSNTEAFF
cdr3_nt: TGCGCCAGCAGCTTGGAGGTGGCAGAACCCTCGAACACTGAAGCTTTCTTT

d_call: -
v_call: TRBV2
clone_size: -
j_call: TRBJ1-1
cdr3_aa: CATYPGPLNTEAFF
cdr3_nt: TGTGCAACTTACCCGGGGCCACTGAACACTGAAGCTTTCTTT

d_call: -
v_call: TRBV4-3
clone_size: -
j_call: TRBJ2-2
cdr3_aa: CASSHGGGYGGELFF
cdr3_nt: TGCGCCAGCAGCCATGGAGGGGGATATGGCGGGGAGCTGTTTTTT

d_call: -
v_call: TRBV28
clone_size: -
j_call: TRBJ2-1
cdr3_aa: CASSGVEQFF
cdr3_nt: TGTGCCAGCAGTGGTGTTGAGCAGTTCTTC

d_call: TRBD1
v_call: TRBV28
clone_size: -
j_call: TRBJ1-1
cdr3_aa: CASNSPPTGGTEAFF
cdr3_nt: TGTGCCAGCAACTCCCCACCAACAGGGGGCACTGAAGCTTTCTTT

d_call: -
v_call: TRBV5-1
clone_size: once
j_call: TRBJ1-1
cdr3_aa: CASSQGAGSRTEAFF
cdr3_nt: TGCGCCAGCAGCCAAGGGGCAGGGAGTCGAACTGAAGCTTTCTTT

d_call: -
v_call: TRBV6-1
clone_size: once
j_call: TRBJ2-7
cdr3_aa: CASSAGRTARISYEQYF
cdr3_nt: TGTGCCAGCAGTGCGGGACGGACGGCGAGAATCTCCTACGAGCAGTACTTC

d_call: TRBD1
v_call: TRBV19
clone_size: -
j_call: TRBJ2-7
cdr3_aa: CASSDRGGPPSYEQYF
cdr3_nt: TGTGCCAGTAGTGATCGAGGGGGCCCCCCCTCCTACGAGCAGTACTTC

d_call: TRBD2
v_call: TRBV7-8
clone_size: -
j_call: TRBJ2-3
cdr3_aa: CASSLGWGSGSADTQYF
cdr3_nt: TGTGCCAGCAGCTTGGGGTGGGGTAGCGGGAGTGCAGATACGCAGTATTTT

d_call: -
v_call: TRBV11-2
clone_size: -
j_call: TRBJ2-2
cdr3_aa: CASSSGGSSGFTGELFF
cdr3_nt: TGTGCCAGCAGCTCAGGGGGGAGCTCGGGTTTCACCGGGGAGCTGTTTTTT

d_call: TRBD1
v_call: TRBV5-1
clone_size: -
j_call: TRBJ2-2
cdr3_aa: CASSVDRADTGELFF
cdr3_nt: TGCGCCAGCAGCGTTGACAGGGCTGACACCGGGGAGCTGTTTTTT

d_call: TRBD1
v_call: TRBV7-9
clone_size: -
j_call: TRBJ1-1
cdr3_aa: CASSLDWGQANTEAFF
cdr3_nt: TGTGCCAGCAGCTTAGATTGGGGACAGGCCAACACTGAAGCTTTCTTT

d_call: TRBD2
v_call: TRBV9
clone_size: -
j_call: TRBJ2-7
cdr3_aa: CASSARTGGDYEQYF
cdr3_nt: TGTGCCAGCAGCGCCCGGACGGGGGGGGACTACGAGCAGTACTTC

d_call: TRBD1
v_call: TRBV9
clone_size: -
j_call: TRBJ2-3
cdr3_aa: CASSPTGTGFDTQYF
cdr3_nt: TGTGCCAGCAGCCCCACCGGGACAGGGTTCGATACGCAGTATTTT

d_call: TRBD2
v_call: TRBV5-4
clone_size: once
j_call: TRBJ2-3
cdr3_aa: CASSLSGRASTDTQYF
cdr3_nt: TGTGCCAGCAGCTTGAGCGGGAGGGCCTCGACAGATACGCAGTATTTT

d_call: -
v_call: TRBV1
clone_size: -
j_call: TRBJ2-5
cdr3_aa: CTSVGEIGETQYF
cdr3_nt: TGCACCAGCGTGGGGGAGATCGGGGAGACCCAGTACTTC

d_call: TRBD2
v_call: TRBV25-1
clone_size: -
j_call: TRBJ2-5
cdr3_aa: CASSEFRGVEETQYF
cdr3_nt: TGTGCCAGCAGTGAATTTCGGGGGGTAGAGGAGACCCAGTACTTC

d_call: -
v_call: TRBV28
clone_size: -
j_call: TRBJ2-7
cdr3_aa: CASSPRIGQSYEQYF
cdr3_nt: TGTGCCAGCAGCCCCCGGATAGGACAGAGCTACGAGCAGTACTTC

d_call: TRBD1
v_call: TRBV5-5
clone_size: -
j_call: TRBJ1-5
cdr3_aa: CASSAGQVNNQPQHF
cdr3_nt: TGTGCCAGCAGCGCCGGACAGGTCAACAATCAGCCCCAGCATTTT

d_call: TRBD2
v_call: TRBV7-3
clone_size: -
j_call: TRBJ2-2
cdr3_aa: CASSLMGTSAMRGTGELFF
cdr3_nt: TGTGCCAGCAGCTTAATGGGGACTAGCGCGATGAGAGGGACCGGGGAGCTGTTTTTT